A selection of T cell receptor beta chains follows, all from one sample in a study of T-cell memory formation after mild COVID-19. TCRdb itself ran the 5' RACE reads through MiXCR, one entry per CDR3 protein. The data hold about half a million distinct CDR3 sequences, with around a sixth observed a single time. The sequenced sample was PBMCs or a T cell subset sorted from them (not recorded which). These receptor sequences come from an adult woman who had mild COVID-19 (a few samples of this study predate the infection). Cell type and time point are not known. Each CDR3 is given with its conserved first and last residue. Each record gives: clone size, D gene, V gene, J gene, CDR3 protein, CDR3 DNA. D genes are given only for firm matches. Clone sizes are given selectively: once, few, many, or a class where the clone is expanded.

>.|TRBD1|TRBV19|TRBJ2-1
CASSTIQGNEQFF
TGTGCCAGTAGTACCATACAGGGGAATGAGCAGTTCTTC
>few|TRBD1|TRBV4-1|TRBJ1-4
CASSARGGTNEKLFF
TGCGCCAGCAGCGCCAGGGGGGGGACTAATGAAAAACTGTTTTTT
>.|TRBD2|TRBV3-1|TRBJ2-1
CASSQAGGRMQFF
TGTGCCAGCAGCCAAGCGGGGGGGCGGATGCAGTTCTTC
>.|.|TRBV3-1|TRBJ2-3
CASSPSGAATDTQYF
TGTGCCAGCAGTCCTTCGGGGGCCGCCACAGATACGCAGTATTTT
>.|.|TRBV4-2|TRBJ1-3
CASSQGSHTLDNTIYF
TGTGCCAGCAGCCAAGGGTCCCACACTCTGGATAACACCATATATTTT
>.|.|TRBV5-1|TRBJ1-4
CASSFGATNEKLFF
TGCGCCAGCAGCTTCGGTGCAACTAATGAAAAACTGTTTTTT
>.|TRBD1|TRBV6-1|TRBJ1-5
CASSRKKTGGRSDQPQHF
TGTGCCAGCAGTCGAAAAAAGACAGGGGGGAGAAGTGATCAGCCCCAGCATTTT
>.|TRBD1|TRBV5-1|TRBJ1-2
CASSTGQYICYTF
TGCGCCAGCAGCACGGGACAGTATATTTGCTACACCTTC
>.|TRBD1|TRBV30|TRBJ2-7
CAWSPGQGYEQYF
TGTGCCTGGAGTCCGGGACAGGGGTACGAGCAGTACTTC
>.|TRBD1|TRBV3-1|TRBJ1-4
CASSQDSRFGTGVEKLFF
TGTGCCAGCAGCCAAGATTCAAGGTTCGGGACAGGGGTTGAAAAACTGTTTTTT
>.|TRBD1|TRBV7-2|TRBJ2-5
CDSSPTGTGGRYQETQYF
TGTGACAGCAGCCCTACCGGGACAGGGGGCCGGTACCAAGAGACCCAGTACTTC
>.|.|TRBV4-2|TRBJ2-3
CASSQGDAGRGTDTQYF
TGTGCCAGCAGCCAAGGGGACGCGGGGCGGGGCACAGATACGCAGTATTTT
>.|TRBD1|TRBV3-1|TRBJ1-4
CASSQVRLGRTGSDEKLFF
TGTGCCAGCAGCCAAGTACGCCTCGGCCGGACAGGGTCCGATGAAAAACTGTTTTTT
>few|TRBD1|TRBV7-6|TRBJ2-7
CASSLDPGGNSYEQYF
TGTGCCAGCAGCTTAGATCCAGGGGGAAACTCCTACGAGCAGTACTTC
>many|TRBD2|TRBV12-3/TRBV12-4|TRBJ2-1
CASSSVAGGPLSYNEQFF
TGTGCCAGCAGTTCTGTTGCGGGGGGGCCCTTATCCTACAATGAGCAGTTCTTC
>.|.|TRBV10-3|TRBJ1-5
CAISQQGNQPQHF
TGTGCCATCAGCCAACAAGGAAATCAGCCCCAGCATTTT
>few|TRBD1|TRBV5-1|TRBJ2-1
CASSSAIRGRPNDEQFF
TGCGCCAGCAGCTCGGCGATCAGGGGGCGCCCAAACGATGAGCAGTTCTTC
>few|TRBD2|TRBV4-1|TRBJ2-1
CASSQGRGGPNEQFF
TGCGCCAGCAGCCAAGGGCGGGGGGGCCCCAATGAGCAGTTCTTC
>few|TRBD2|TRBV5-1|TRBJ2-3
CASSLEGLAGAWADTQYF
TGCGCCAGCAGCTTGGAGGGACTAGCGGGGGCGTGGGCAGATACGCAGTATTTT